These 8 T cell receptor beta chains were sequenced from one sample in a study of blood T cell repertoires in COVID-19. TCRdb keeps only in-frame clones here, not all; method: immunoSEQ multiplex PCR. In the table there are 200,000 to 300,000 clones, about four fifths of which are singletons. Material for sequencing was peripheral blood. These receptors came from a woman of 80 years or more with acute or convalescent COVID-19.

This clone has just one count. The chain uses TRBV27 and TRBJ2-2; TRBD1 agrees at 10 bases. The CDR3 totals 15 residues. Germline V gene sequence: CDR1 MNHEY, CDR2 SMNVEV (reference sequence). After removal of 4 bases from V and 4 bases from J, the junction contained 3 bases not matched to a gene. The CDR3 bases are TGTGCCAGCAGTTCCTGGACAGGGGGCACCGGGGAGCTGTTTTTT. It yields the protein CASSSWTGGTGELFF.

This sequence joins TRBV28 and TRBJ1-5, with 8 positions matching TRBD1. CDR3 size: 13 residues. V lost 6 bases, J lost 9 bases, and 7 bases stayed unmatched. Germline CDR1 reads MDHEN; CDR2 reads SYDVKM. This chain's CDR3 is CASSQDRARPQHF. The CDR3 DNA is TGTGCCAGCAGCCAGGACAGGGCGAGGCCCCAGCATTTT.

The rearrangement links TRBV19 to TRBJ1-4, with D perhaps matching TRBD1 (5 bases). Trimming took off 5 bases at V and 0 bases at J, with 10 bases between the two ends. CDR1 and CDR2 from the germline V gene are LNHDA and SQIVND (reference sequence). The CDR3 contains 15 residues. CDR3 nucleotide sequence: TGTGCCAGTAGTGCGACAGCCTCAACTAATGAAAAACTGTTTTTT. This encodes CASSATASTNEKLFF. Supplemented by reference TRBV19 and TRBJ1-4, the full variable domain reads DGGITQSPKYLFRKEGQNVTLSCEQNLNHDAMYWYRQDPGQGLRLIYYSQIVNDFQKGDIAEGYSVSREKKESFPLTVTSAQKNPTAFYLCASSATASTNEKLFFGSGTQLSVL.

This clone was recorded only once. This chain joins TRBV5-8 and TRBJ1-1, with D possibly TRBD1 on 6 matching bases. CDR1 and CDR2 from the germline V gene are SGHTS and YDEGEE. The CDR3 is 16 residues long. Trimming shortened V by 5 bases and J by 1 base, and 18 bases separated the two germline ends. The CDR3 region is CASSQYTGPPNTEAFF. The DNA for the CDR3 is TGTGCCAGCAGTCAATACACAGGGCCACCGAACACTGAAGCTTTCTTT.

The gene calls are TRBV6-2 or TRBV6-3 and TRBJ2-5; no reliable D call. V was cut by 5 bases and J by 4 bases, with 2 bases left in between. This CDR3 contains 10 residues. Germline V gene data show CDR1 as MNHEY and CDR2 as SVGEGT. The CDR3 DNA reads as TGTGCCAGCAGTCGAGAGACCCAGTACTTC. It yields the protein CASSRETQYF.

The rearrangement uses TRBV7-6 and TRBJ2-7, with 8 positions matching TRBD1. The ends lost 5 bases at V and 0 bases at J; junction bases unmatched: 3. This CDR3 is 14 amino acids long. Germline V gene lookup returns CDR1 SGHVS and CDR2 FNYEAQ. CDR3 sequence (DNA): TGTGCCAGCAGCCGGACAGGGAGCTCCTACGAGCAGTACTTC. As protein: CASSRTGSSYEQYF.

The V and J genes are TRBV5-1 and TRBJ2-5, with 10 positions matching TRBD2. The CDR3 has 18 residues. The germline CDR1 and CDR2 sequences are SGHRS and YFSETQ. After removal of 1 base from V and 3 bases from J, the junction contained 12 bases not matched to a gene. As DNA, the CDR3 is TGCGCCAGCAGCTTGCCCCCCCCTTCCGGACTAGCGGAAGAGACCCAGTACTTC. Amino acids: CASSLPPPSGLAEETQYF.

V gene TRBV2 combines with J gene TRBJ2-2; 9 bases line up with TRBD1. From germline, CDR1 is SNHLY and CDR2 FYNNEI. V was pared by 6 bases and J by 5 bases, with 10 bases of the junction left unmatched. There are 16 residues in the CDR3. The CDR3 DNA reads TGTGCCAGCAGACGTGGGACAGGGAGTCGAACCGGGGAGCTGTTTTTT. This sequence encodes CASRRGTGSRTGELFF.